The sequence of this T cell receptor beta chain was determined in a study of T cell responses to AZD1222 COVID-19 vaccine. Study-wide background: Pooling covered second doses at about 4 or about 12 weeks.

General study results and limits: There were mostly white British donors and more females than males, and clonal diversity was possibly underestimated.

A word on this clone: Its antigen is as yet unknown.

Produced via immunoSEQ multiplex PCR; TCRdb's table is partial and in-frame only. This sample has 87,000 or so clones; roughly nine tenths occur once, and the top ten carry 3.7%. The sample consisted of peripheral blood, taken on day 0 of AZD1222 vaccination. The sequence derives from an adult in good health.

CDR3 region: CASSSPGQGTYEQYF. CDR3 bases: TGTGCCAGCAGTTCCCCGGGACAGGGGACCTACGAGCAGTACTTC. The chain joins TRBV6-5 to TRBJ2-7; 10 bases are shared with TRBD1. V was clipped by 4 bases and J by 2 bases; unmatched bases: 5. Germline V gene data show CDR1 as MNHEY and CDR2 as SVGAGI. The CDR3 is 15 residues long.